These 29 T cell receptor beta chains were all obtained from the same sample, sequenced in a study of shared clonotypes between healthy human individuals. Here immunoSEQ multiplex PCR was the method, and the copy in TCRdb shows in-frame clones only, minus some. The profile shows 2 million to 2.5 million clones, 85% to 95% of them singletons. The specimen sequenced was naive CD4+ T cells from PBMCs. Subset defined: CD45RA+ positively selected. The receptors originated from a man aged 18 to 30 in good health. Some clones in this sample may be carry-over from other donors' samples.

This chain connects TRBV6-6 to TRBJ1-1, with unresolved D. Germline V gene sequence: CDR1 MNHNY, CDR2 SVGAGI (reference sequence). The V and J ends lost 2 bases and 1 base respectively, with 8 bases between them. The CDR3 consists of 14 residues. This chain's CDR3 is CASSYLTRNTEAFF. The CDR3 coding sequence is TGTGCCAGCAGTTACCTCACACGGAACACTGAAGCTTTCTTT.

V gene TRBV7-2 combines with J gene TRBJ2-7; D unclear. The CDR3 spans 13 residues. Trimming pared 5 bases from V and 2 bases from J, leaving 10 bases between. CDR1 SGHTA and CDR2 FQGNSA come from the germline V gene. Here the CDR3 reads CASSERRTYEQYF. CDR3 nucleotides: TGTGCCAGCAGCGAGCGTCGAACCTACGAGCAGTACTTC. Drawing the rest from reference TRBV7-2 and TRBJ2-7, the complete variable domain is GAGVSQSPSNKVTEKGKDVELRCDPISGHTALYWYRQSLGQGLEFLIYFQGNSAPDKSGLPSDRFSAERTGGSVSTLTIQRTQQEDSAVYLCASSERRTYEQYFGPGTRLTVT.

The V and J genes are TRBV5-1 and TRBJ2-1, with TRBD2 matching 7 bases. Germline CDR1 reads SGHRS; CDR2 reads YFSETQ. Germline trimming cut 0 bases from V and 9 bases from J; bases unmatched to any gene: 9. This CDR3 has 15 amino acids. CDR3 sequence (DNA): TGCGCCAGCAGCTTGGCGGGGGTAGGGGAGGGTGAGCAGTTCTTC. This codes for CASSLAGVGEGEQFF.

Turning to this clone: Other DNA variants within this sample encode the same CDR3. The genes are TRBV28 and TRBJ2-2; no clear D. With 6 bases removed from V and 5 bases from J, the gap between germline ends came to 4 bases. The germline CDR1 and CDR2 sequences are MDHEN and SYDVKM. This CDR3 region has 11 residues. CDR3 in DNA: TGTGCCAGCAGCTCAACCGGGGAGCTGTTTTTT. It specifies CASSSTGELFF.

With regard to this clone: Other nucleotide sequences from this sample produce the same CDR3. The chain couples TRBV2 to TRBJ2-7, with 9 bases matching TRBD1. The V segment lost 5 bases and the J segment 1 base; nucleotides outside the gene matches: 3. Germline V gene lookup returns CDR1 SNHLY and CDR2 FYNNEI. CDR3 length equals 14 residues. This CDR3 reads CASSRQGDSYEQYF. In nucleotides, the CDR3 is TGTGCCAGCAGTAGACAGGGGGATTCCTACGAGCAGTACTTC.

The chain uses TRBV5-1 and TRBJ2-1; tentatively, D is TRBD2 (5 bases). This CDR3 spans 18 amino acids. Germline values: CDR1 SGHRS, CDR2 YFSETQ. V dropped 3 bases and J dropped 6 bases, with 25 bases sitting between them. The CDR3 region has the DNA TGCGCCAGCAGCTCTGGAGGTCTTGGTGCCCTTGAGGGCAATGAGCAGTTCTTC. Translation: CASSSGGLGALEGNEQFF.

V and J are TRBV11-3 and TRBJ1-1, with D possibly matching TRBD1 (6 bases). The CDR3 is 13 residues long. The V gene's germline CDR1 is SGHNT and CDR2 YENEEA. V was clipped by 5 bases and J by 3 bases, with 10 bases between them. The CDR3 sequence: CASSVGGDTEAFF. The CDR3 nucleotides are TGTGCCAGCAGCGTAGGGGGGGACACTGAAGCTTTCTTT.

The chain uses TRBV7-8 and TRBJ2-7, with TRBD1 matching 8 bases. The V gene's germline CDR1 is SGHVS and CDR2 FQNEAQ. The CDR3 consists of 16 residues. V was clipped by 1 base and J by 3 bases; unmatched bases: 8. CDR3 coding DNA: TGTGCCAGCAGCTTAGGGACGCAGGGGGCCTTCTACGAGCAGTACTTC. Encoded protein: CASSLGTQGAFYEQYF. The whole variable domain, remainder taken from reference TRBV7-8 and TRBJ2-7, is GAGVSQSPRYKVAKRGQDVALRCDPISGHVSLFWYQQALGQGPEFLTYFQNEAQLDKSGLPSDRFFAERPEGSVSTLKIQRTQQEDSAVYLCASSLGTQGAFYEQYFGPGTRLTVT.

About this clone: In the same sample, other DNA sequences code for this CDR3. V is TRBV5-1 and J is TRBJ1-1; no clear D gene. Trimming took off 0 bases at V and 7 bases at J, with 7 bases between the two ends. CDR3 size: 12 residues. The germline V gene encodes CDR1 SGHRS and CDR2 YFSETQ. The DNA for the CDR3 is TGCGCCAGCAGCTTGGGCGGTCGTGAAGCTTTCTTT. Its translation is CASSLGGREAFF.

This chain links TRBV28 with TRBJ1-1, with D possibly being TRBD1 (6 bases). The ends were cut back, 5 bases at V and 0 bases at J, with 13 bases in the middle. Germline-derived CDR1 and CDR2 are MDHEN and SYDVKM. The CDR3 has 15 amino acids. The CDR3 is CASSNRGAVNTEAFF. The CDR3 bases are TGTGCCAGCAGTAATCGGGGGGCAGTGAACACTGAAGCTTTCTTT.

The rearrangement joins TRBV9 to TRBJ2-1; 13 bases match TRBD2. Per the germline V gene, CDR1 is SGDLS and CDR2 is YYNGEE. CDR3 length: 18 amino acids. J gave up 0 bases and V 3 bases, and 6 bases lay outside the gene matches. CDR3 coding DNA: TGTGCCAGCAGCGGGGGACTAGCGGGGAAGGGCTCCTACAATGAGCAGTTCTTC. It yields the protein CASSGGLAGKGSYNEQFF.

The chain couples TRBV19 to TRBJ1-2; D gene unclear. Trimming shortened V by 7 bases and J by 3 bases, and 15 bases separated the two germline ends. The germline V gene has CDR1 LNHDA and CDR2 SQIVND (reference sequence). The length of the CDR3 is 14 residues. The CDR3 coding sequence is TGTGCCAGTACCCCGGTCTCCGGGGACTATGGCTACACCTTC. Protein sequence: CASTPVSGDYGYTF.

V usage is TRBV14 and J usage is TRBJ1-2, with 9 bases matching TRBD1. Germline trimming cut 4 bases from V and 3 bases from J; bases unmatched to any gene: 12. The germline gives CDR1 SGHDN, CDR2 FVKESK. The CDR3 extends over 17 amino acids. This CDR3 reads CASSPSPGQGSYYGYTF. DNA of the CDR3: TGTGCCAGCAGCCCATCTCCGGGACAGGGCTCCTACTATGGCTACACCTTC.

This chain joins TRBV10-3 and TRBJ2-7, with D tentatively TRBD1 (6 bases). The CDR3 runs 14 residues. Trimming stripped 6 bases from V and 7 bases from J, with 19 bases between. CDR1 ENHRY and CDR2 SYGVKD come from the germline V gene. The CDR3 reads CAISGGRGVGEQYF. DNA of the CDR3: TGTGCCATCAGCGGAGGCAGGGGTGTTGGAGAGCAGTACTTC.

This chain links TRBV7-2 with TRBJ1-2; no clear D gene. This CDR3 contains 16 residues. V lost 1 base, J lost 2 bases, and 14 bases lay in between. The V gene's germline CDR1 is SGHTA and CDR2 FQGNSA. CDR3 region: CASSLVGPILNYGYTF. CDR3 DNA: TGTGCCAGCAGCTTAGTCGGTCCGATTTTAAACTATGGCTACACCTTC.

This clone was counted between two and nine times. In the same sample, other DNA sequences code for this CDR3. The chain uses TRBV28 and TRBJ1-2, with D uncertain. The germline CDR1 and CDR2 sequences are MDHEN and SYDVKM. The CDR3 consists of 12 residues. Trimming stripped 2 bases from V and 2 bases from J, with 3 bases between. For the CDR3, the DNA is TGTGCCAGCAGTTTAGGAAACTATGGCTACACCTTC. The encoded protein is CASSLGNYGYTF.

CDR3 loop: CASSLISSTVTEQYF. As DNA, the CDR3 is TGTGCCAGCAGCTTAATCTCTAGCACGGTAACCGAGCAGTACTTC. The chain combines TRBV7-3 with TRBJ2-7; D might be TRBD2 (5 bases). The CDR3 is 15 amino acids. Germline values: CDR1 SGHTA, CDR2 FQGTGA. V shed 1 base and J shed 6 bases, with 16 bases lying between them. The whole variable domain, remainder taken from reference TRBV7-3 and TRBJ2-7, is GAGVSQTPSNKVTEKGKYVELRCDPISGHTALYWYRQSLGQGPEFLIYFQGTGAADDSGLPNDRFFAVRPEGSVSTLKIQRTERGDSAVYLCASSLISSTVTEQYFGPGTRLTVT.

The CDR3 DNA follows: TGTGCCAGCTCACCAGTGGGAATTGGGGAGGATGGCTACACCTTC. Amino acid sequence: CASSPVGIGEDGYTF. This chain connects TRBV18 to TRBJ1-2; the D is unclear. V was shortened by 2 bases and J by 6 bases, with 16 bases between the two germline ends. CDR1 KGHSH and CDR2 LQKENI come from the germline V gene. The CDR3 sequence is 15 residues long.

The chain recombines TRBV27 with TRBJ2-7; 8 positions match TRBD1. The CDR3 is made up of 15 amino acids. The V gene's germline CDR1 is MNHEY and CDR2 SMNVEV (reference sequence). After removal of 5 bases from V and 0 bases from J, the junction contained 6 bases not matched to a gene. The CDR3 DNA follows: TGTGCCAGCAGTCCCGGACAGGGAAGCTCCTACGAGCAGTACTTC. Translating gives CASSPGQGSSYEQYF.

The chain carries TRBV14 and TRBJ2-1, with 7 bases lining up with TRBD2. Unmatched junction bases numbered 8, after V lost 0 bases and J lost 3 bases. The CDR3 covers 17 residues. CDR1 is SGHDN, CDR2 FVKESK, per germline. The DNA for the CDR3 is TGTGCCAGCAGCCAAGATTACCCAGCGGGAAACTACAATGAGCAGTTCTTC. This translates into CASSQDYPAGNYNEQFF.

The sample holds one count of this clone. The rearrangement links TRBV11-2 to TRBJ2-7, with TRBD1 matching 10 bases. This CDR3 region has 14 residues. The trim removed 2 bases at V and 5 bases at J, leaving 3 bases unmatched. The V gene's germline CDR1 is SGHAT and CDR2 FQNNGV. CDR3: CASSLNGQGDEQYF. As DNA, the CDR3 is TGTGCCAGCAGCTTAAATGGACAGGGGGACGAGCAGTACTTC.

This clone has only a few counts. Additional DNA sequences in this sample encode the identical CDR3. The chain links TRBV19 to TRBJ1-1, with 10 bases that match TRBD1. V trimming: 4 bases; J trimming: 2 bases; junction bases outside the gene matches: 1. CDR3 length: 14 residues. Germline V gene lookup returns CDR1 LNHDA and CDR2 SQIVND (reference sequence). The CDR3 region has the DNA TGTGCCAGTAGTAGGGACAGGGGTAACACTGAAGCTTTCTTT. It yields the protein CASSRDRGNTEAFF.

The chain recombines TRBV5-1 with TRBJ2-5; D not resolved. Trimming took 6 bases from V and 2 from J, leaving 11 bases between them. Per the germline V gene, CDR1 is SGHRS and CDR2 is YFSETQ. This CDR3 has 13 residues. CDR3 DNA: TGCGCCAGCAATCAGAACAGACAAGAGACCCAGTACTTC. It is translated as CASNQNRQETQYF.

The V and J genes are TRBV5-1 and TRBJ2-7; 10 bases map to TRBD2. Germline V gene sequence: CDR1 SGHRS, CDR2 YFSETQ. The V gene end was trimmed by 4 bases and the J gene end by 5 bases; junction bases not matched to a gene: 6. This CDR3 comprises 14 residues. The chain's CDR3 is CASSEREGGHEQYF. Written as DNA, the CDR3 is TGCGCCAGCAGCGAGCGGGAGGGCGGTCACGAGCAGTACTTC.

About this clone itself: Different DNA sequences within this sample yield the same CDR3. The CDR3 region has the DNA TGCAGCGTTGAAGGGGGGGAGGGCGCAGATACGCAGTATTTT. It specifies CSVEGGEGADTQYF. The chain is built from TRBV29-1 and TRBJ2-3; 7 nucleotides line up with TRBD2. Germline values: CDR1 SQVTM, CDR2 ANQGSEA. Trimming removed 1 base from V and 4 bases from J; junction bases left unmatched: 5. The CDR3 length is 14 residues.

The chain links TRBV5-6 to TRBJ2-3; D unclear. Germline CDR1 SGHDT, CDR2 YYEEEE. The CDR3 has 13 residues. Between the trimmed V and J ends, which lost 7 bases and 2 bases, there was a span of 11 bases. The CDR3 DNA sequence: TGTGCCAGCCAGACCCCGAACACAGATACGCAGTATTTT. This translates into CASQTPNTDTQYF.

The V and J genes are TRBV10-1 and TRBJ2-7; unclear D gene. The CDR3 contains 14 residues. From germline, CDR1 is WNHNN and CDR2 SYGVQD (reference sequence). V gave up 11 bases and J gave up 1 base, with 18 bases separating them. The CDR3 region is CAFHLGNPSYEQYF. In DNA, the CDR3 is TGCGCCTTTCATCTGGGTAATCCGTCCTACGAGCAGTACTTC.

This chain uses TRBV7-3 with TRBJ2-7; 7 bases map to TRBD1. The germline V gene encodes CDR1 SGHTA and CDR2 FQGTGA. The V segment lost 5 bases and the J segment 1 base; nucleotides outside the gene matches: 5. The CDR3 sequence is 14 residues long. The CDR3 DNA reads as TGTGCCAGCAGCCCACGGACAGGTTCCTACGAGCAGTACTTC. This sequence encodes CASSPRTGSYEQYF.

The gene calls are TRBV11-3 and TRBJ2-7, with 8 bases lining up with TRBD2. Germline CDR1 and CDR2: SGHNT and YENEEA. V lost 5 bases and J lost 4; bases outside the gene matches: 7. The CDR3 extends over 14 amino acids. CDR3 residues: CASSPGGARYEQYF. The DNA for the CDR3 is TGTGCCAGCAGCCCGGGAGGGGCGCGATACGAGCAGTACTTC.